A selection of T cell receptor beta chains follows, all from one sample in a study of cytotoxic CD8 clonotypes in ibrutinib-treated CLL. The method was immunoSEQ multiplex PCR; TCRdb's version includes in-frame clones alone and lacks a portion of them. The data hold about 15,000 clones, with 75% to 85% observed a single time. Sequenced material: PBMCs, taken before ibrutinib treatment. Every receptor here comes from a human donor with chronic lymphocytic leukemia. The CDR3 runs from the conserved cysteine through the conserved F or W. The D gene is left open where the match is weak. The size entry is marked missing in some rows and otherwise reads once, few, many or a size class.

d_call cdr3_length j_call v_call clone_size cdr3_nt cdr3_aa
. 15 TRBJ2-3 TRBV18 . TGTGCCAGCTCACTACTACATTCGTTGTTGGATACGCAGTATTTT CASSLLHSLLDTQYF
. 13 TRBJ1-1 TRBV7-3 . TGTGCCAGCAGCTTTCGCAGGGGCACTGAAGCTTTCTTT CASSFRRGTEAFF
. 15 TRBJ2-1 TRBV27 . TGTGCCAGCAGTCCAAGTAGCGGAAACTACAATGAGCAGTTCTTC CASSPSSGNYNEQFF
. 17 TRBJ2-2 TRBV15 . TGTGCCACCAGCGGTACGTACGGTTCCGCGAACACCGGGGAGCTGTTTTTT CATSGTYGSANTGELFF
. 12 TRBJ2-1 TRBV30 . TGTGCCTGGAATACTCAAGGGCTGTACCTGTTCTTC CAWNTQGLYLFF
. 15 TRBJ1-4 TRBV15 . TGTGCCACCAGCAGAACCGGGACGCCTAATGAAAAACTGTTTTTT CATSRTGTPNEKLFF
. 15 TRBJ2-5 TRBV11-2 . TGTGCCAGCAGCTTAACTGAATTCCTAGGGGAGACCCAGTACTTC CASSLTEFLGETQYF
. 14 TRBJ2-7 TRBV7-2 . TGTGCCAGCAGCTTAGAAGGTTCCAGGAGCGAGCAGTACTTC CASSLEGSRSEQYF
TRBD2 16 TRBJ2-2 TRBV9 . TGTGCCAGCAGCCCCCCTAGCGGGAGAAGTGCCGGGGAGCTGTTTTTT CASSPPSGRSAGELFF
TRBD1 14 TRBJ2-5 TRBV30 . TGTGCCTGGGCACAAACAGGGGGCTCAGAGACCCAGTACTTC CAWAQTGGSETQYF
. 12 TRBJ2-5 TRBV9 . TGTGCCAGCAGCGTAGGGGCGGGGACCCAGTACTTC CASSVGAGTQYF
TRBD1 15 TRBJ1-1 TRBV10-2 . TGCGCCAGCAGTGAGCCTGGACAGGGGAGGACTGAAGCTTTCTTT CASSEPGQGRTEAFF
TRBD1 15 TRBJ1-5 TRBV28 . TGTGCCAGCAGTCCGGGGGACAGGGAACGGGGGCCCCAGCATTTT CASSPGDRERGPQHF
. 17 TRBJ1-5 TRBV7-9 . TGTGCCAGCAGCTTGGAAGTCGGGGAAGGATTCAATCAGCCCCAGCATTTT CASSLEVGEGFNQPQHF
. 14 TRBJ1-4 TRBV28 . TGTGCCAGCAGTCCGCCGGGTCTCAATGAAAAACTGTTTTTT CASSPPGLNEKLFF
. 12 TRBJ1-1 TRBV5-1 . TGCGCCAGCAAAGGGTCTGGGGGGCAAGCTTTCTTT CASKGSGGQAFF
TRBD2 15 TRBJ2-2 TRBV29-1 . TGCAGCGTTGAAGGGGGCGGGAGGGCCTCCGGGGAGCTGTTTTTT CSVEGGGRASGELFF
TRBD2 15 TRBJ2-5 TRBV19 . TGTGCCAGTAGTGAGCTAGCGGGGTTCCAAGAGACCCAGTACTTC CASSELAGFQETQYF
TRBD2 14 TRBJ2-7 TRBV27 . TGTGCCAGCAGCCGAGGACTAGCGGGTTACGAGCAGTACTTC CASSRGLAGYEQYF
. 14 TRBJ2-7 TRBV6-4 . TGTGCCAAACCCCAAGGGGGGGGGACCTACGAGCAGTACTTC CAKPQGGGTYEQYF
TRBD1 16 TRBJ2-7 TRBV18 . TGTGCCAGCTCATCGACAGGGAGTCTCCTCTCCTACGAGCAGTACTTC CASSSTGSLLSYEQYF
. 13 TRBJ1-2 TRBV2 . TGTGCCAGCAGCCCGGCCGGGACAACAAGCTACACCTTC CASSPAGTTSYTF
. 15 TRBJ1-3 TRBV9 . TGTGCCAGCAGCGTAGTCGACCAGGGTGGAAACACCATATATTTT CASSVVDQGGNTIYF
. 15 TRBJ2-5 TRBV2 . TGTGCCAGCAGGCCGTGGGTGGGCTTCCAAGAGACCCAGTACTTC CASRPWVGFQETQYF
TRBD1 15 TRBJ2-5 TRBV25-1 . TGTGCCAGCAGCCCCGGGACAGTCGGCGAAGAGACCCAGTACTTC CASSPGTVGEETQYF
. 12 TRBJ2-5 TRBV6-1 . TGTGCCAGCAGTGTGCAGGGGGAGACCCAGTACTTC CASSVQGETQYF
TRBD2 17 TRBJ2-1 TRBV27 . TGTGCCAGCAGTTTATCTACGGGACTAGCGGCCTACAATGAGCAGTTCTTC CASSLSTGLAAYNEQFF
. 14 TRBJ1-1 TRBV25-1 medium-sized TGTGCCAGCAGTGATGGGGGGAAGGACACTGAAGCTTTCTTT CASSDGGKDTEAFF